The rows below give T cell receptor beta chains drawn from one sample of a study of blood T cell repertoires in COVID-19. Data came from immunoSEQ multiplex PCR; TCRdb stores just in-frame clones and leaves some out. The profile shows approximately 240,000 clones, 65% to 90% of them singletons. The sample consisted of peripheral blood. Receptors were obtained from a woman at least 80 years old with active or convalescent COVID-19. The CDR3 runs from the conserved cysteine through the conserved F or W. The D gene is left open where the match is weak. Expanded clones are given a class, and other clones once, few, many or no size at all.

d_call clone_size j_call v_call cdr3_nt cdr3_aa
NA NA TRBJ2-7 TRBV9 TGTGCCAGCAGCGTAGGCCCAGGGAACGACGAGCAGTACTTC CASSVGPGNDEQYF
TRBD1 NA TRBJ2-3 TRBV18 TGTGCCAGCTCACCACGGACAGGGAGTGGGGCTCCGGGTGAGCAGTATTTT CASSPRTGSGAPGEQYF
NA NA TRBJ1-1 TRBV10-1 TGCGCCAGCAGTGATATATCAGGGGCGACTGAAGCTTTCTTT CASSDISGATEAFF
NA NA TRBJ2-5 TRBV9 TGTGCCAGCGGAGGGCGGGGCCAAGAGACCCAGTACTTC CASGGRGQETQYF
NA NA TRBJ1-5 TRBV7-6 TGTGCCAGCAGCGCGGTCGTTGAGGTCTGGAGCAATCAGCCCCAGCATTTT CASSAVVEVWSNQPQHF
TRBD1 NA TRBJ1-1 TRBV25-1 TGTGCCAGCAGTCCACCGGGACAGGGCCGTGAAGCTTTCTTT CASSPPGQGREAFF
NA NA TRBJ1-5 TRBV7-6 TGTGCCAGCAGCCCTGGGACTGTAAATCAGCCCCAGCATTTT CASSPGTVNQPQHF
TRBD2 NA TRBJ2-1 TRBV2 TGTGCCAGCACCCCGGGACTAGCCCTCAATGAGCAGTTCTTC CASTPGLALNEQFF
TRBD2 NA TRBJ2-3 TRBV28 TGTGCCAGCAGCCCTGGGGGGGGACGGGCAGATACGCAGTATTTT CASSPGGGRADTQYF
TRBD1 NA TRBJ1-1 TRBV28 TGTGCCAGCAGTCTGACAGGGGGTCCGAACACTGAAGCTTTCTTT CASSLTGGPNTEAFF
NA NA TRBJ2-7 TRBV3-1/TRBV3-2 TGTGCCAGCAGCCTTCTCCGCGAGCAGTACTTC CASSLLREQYF
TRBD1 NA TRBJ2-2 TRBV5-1 TGCGCCAGCACAACGGCGGCGACAGGGATTTTCTTAACCGGGGAGCTGTTTTTT CASTTAATGIFLTGELFF
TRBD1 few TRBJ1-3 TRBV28 TGTGCCAGCAGTCTTACTTGGACAGGGAGGCTTGGAAACACCATATATTTT CASSLTWTGRLGNTIYF
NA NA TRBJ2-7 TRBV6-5 TGTGCCAGCAGTTACTTCCAGAGACCAGGGCCCTACGAGCAGTACTTC CASSYFQRPGPYEQYF
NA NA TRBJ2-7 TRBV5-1 TGCGCCAGCAGCTTGGCCACGGGAAACGAGCAGTACTTC CASSLATGNEQYF
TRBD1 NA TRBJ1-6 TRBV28 TGTGCCAGCAGGGACAGGTTTTCACCCCTCCACTTT CASRDRFSPLHF
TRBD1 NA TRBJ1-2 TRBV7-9 TGTGCCAGCAGCCGGATGGGACAGGGAGGTTCCTATGGCTACACCTTC CASSRMGQGGSYGYTF
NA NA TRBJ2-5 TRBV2 TGTGCCAGCAGTGAGTTTCTAGTACGTGAGACCCAGTACTTC CASSEFLVRETQYF
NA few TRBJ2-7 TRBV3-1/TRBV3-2 TGTGCCAGCAGCCATCGGGAGACTAGATTAGCCTACGAGCAGTACTTC CASSHRETRLAYEQYF
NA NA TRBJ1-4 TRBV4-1 TGCGCCAGCAGCTGGGGGCCTACAACTAATGAAAAACTGTTTTTT CASSWGPTTNEKLFF
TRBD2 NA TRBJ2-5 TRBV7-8 TGTGCCAGCAGCCGAGGACTAGCGGTCCAAGAGACCCAGTACTTC CASSRGLAVQETQYF
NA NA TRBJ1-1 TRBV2 TGTGCCAGCAGTGCCCTACCAACTACTGAAGCTTTCTTT CASSALPTTEAFF
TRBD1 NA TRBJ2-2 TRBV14 TGTGCCAGCAGCCAAGTACAGGGGGCGGACACCGGGGAGCTGTTTTTT CASSQVQGADTGELFF
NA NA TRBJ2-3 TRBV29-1 TGCAGCGTTCAGGACAGCAGCACAGATACGCAGTATTTT CSVQDSSTDTQYF
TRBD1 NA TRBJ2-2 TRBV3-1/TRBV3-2 TGTGCCAGCAGCCAAGTTGGGACAGGGGGCACCGGGGAGCTGTTTTTT CASSQVGTGGTGELFF
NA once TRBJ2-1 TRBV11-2 TGTGCCAGCAGCTTAGGGGGGCAAACTAATGAGCAGTTCTTC CASSLGGQTNEQFF
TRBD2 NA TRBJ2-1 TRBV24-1 TGTGCCACCAGTGATCCTCAGACTAGCGGGGATGAGCAGTTCTTC CATSDPQTSGDEQFF
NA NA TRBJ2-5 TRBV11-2 TGTGCCAGCAGCTTCGGGTTGGAGGAGACCCAGTACTTC CASSFGLEETQYF
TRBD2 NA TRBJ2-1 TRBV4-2 TGTGCCAGCAGCCAAGCCGGGATAGCGGGAGGGAACGAGCAGTTCTTC CASSQAGIAGGNEQFF
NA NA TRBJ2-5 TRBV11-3 TGTGCCAGCAGCCCCCGAGGGCGGGGAACCCAAGAGACCCAGTACTTC CASSPRGRGTQETQYF
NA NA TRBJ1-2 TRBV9 TGTGCCAGCAGCGAGGGGAAGAGTCATGGCTACACCTTC CASSEGKSHGYTF
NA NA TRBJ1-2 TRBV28 TGTGCCAGCAGTTTCTTTGTGGGGCGGTATGGCTACACCTTC CASSFFVGRYGYTF
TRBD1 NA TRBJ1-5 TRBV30 TGTGCCTGGAGTGTAGACAGGGTGGGCAATCAGCCCCAGCATTTT CAWSVDRVGNQPQHF
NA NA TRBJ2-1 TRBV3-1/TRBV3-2 TGTGCCAGCAGCCCTTCAATTCGGGAGCAGTTCTTC CASSPSIREQFF
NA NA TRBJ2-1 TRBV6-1 TGTGCCAGCAGTGAAGGGTCGGCGGGGCTCAATGAGCAGTTCTTC CASSEGSAGLNEQFF
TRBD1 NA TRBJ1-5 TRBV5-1 TGCGCCAGCAGCGAGACAGGGGGCGGCAATCAGCCCCAGCATTTT CASSETGGGNQPQHF
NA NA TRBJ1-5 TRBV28 TGTGCCAGCAGTTTTTCAGGGAATCAGCCCCAGCATTTT CASSFSGNQPQHF
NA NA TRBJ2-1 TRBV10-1 TGCGCCAGCAGTGAGTCCGGGGGAGCTACAAATGAGCAGTTCTTC CASSESGGATNEQFF
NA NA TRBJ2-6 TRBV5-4 TGTGCCAGCAGCTTGGCGGGGGGCGCTGGGGCCAACGTCCTGACTTTC CASSLAGGAGANVLTF
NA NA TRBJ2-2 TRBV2 TGTGCCAGCAGTGACAGGGGGAACACCGGGGAGCTGTTTTTT CASSDRGNTGELFF
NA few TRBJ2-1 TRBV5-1 TGCGCCAGCAGCTTGGTAGACCGCACAGTTAATGAGCAGTTCTTC CASSLVDRTVNEQFF
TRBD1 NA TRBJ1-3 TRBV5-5 TGTGCCAGCAGCTCGGGGGACAGGGAAAGGAGTAACACCATATATTTT CASSSGDRERSNTIYF
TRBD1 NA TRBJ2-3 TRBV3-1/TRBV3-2 TGTGCCAGCAGCCCCCGGGACAGGGAAAAGACGCAGTATTTT CASSPRDREKTQYF
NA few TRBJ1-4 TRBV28 TGTGCCAGCAACCAAGGTGGGCAGCTTAATGAAAAACTGTTTTTT CASNQGGQLNEKLFF
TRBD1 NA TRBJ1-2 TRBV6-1 TGTGCCAGCAGTGAGTTCAGTACAGGGGGCTTCTATGGCTACACCTTC CASSEFSTGGFYGYTF
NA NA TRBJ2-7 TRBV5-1 TGCGCCAGCAGTTTTGGAGCGGCGGACTCCTACGAGCAGTACTTC CASSFGAADSYEQYF
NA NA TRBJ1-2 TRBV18 TGTGCCAGCTCACCAGACCGACAGAGATCTAACTATGGCTACACCTTC CASSPDRQRSNYGYTF
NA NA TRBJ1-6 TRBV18 TGTGCCAGCTCACGGGGGCCGAGCTCCTATAATTCACCCCTCCACTTT CASSRGPSSYNSPLHF
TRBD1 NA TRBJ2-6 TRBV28 TGTGCCAGCGGTGGGACAGCCTCTGGGGCCAACGTCCTGACTTTC CASGGTASGANVLTF
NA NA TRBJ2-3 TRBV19 TGTGCCAGTAGTTATGGGCAGGGTAATACAGATACGCAGTATTTT CASSYGQGNTDTQYF
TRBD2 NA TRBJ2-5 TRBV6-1 TGTGCCAGCAGTGAATATCTGAAGGGACTAGCGGGGGGTCAAGAGACCCAGTACTTC CASSEYLKGLAGGQETQYF
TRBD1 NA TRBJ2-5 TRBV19 TGTGCCAGTAGGGACAGGGCCCAAGAGACCCAGTACTTC CASRDRAQETQYF
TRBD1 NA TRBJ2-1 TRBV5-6 TGTGCCAGCAGCTTTGGCCGGGACAGGGTAGACAATGAGCAGTTCTTC CASSFGRDRVDNEQFF